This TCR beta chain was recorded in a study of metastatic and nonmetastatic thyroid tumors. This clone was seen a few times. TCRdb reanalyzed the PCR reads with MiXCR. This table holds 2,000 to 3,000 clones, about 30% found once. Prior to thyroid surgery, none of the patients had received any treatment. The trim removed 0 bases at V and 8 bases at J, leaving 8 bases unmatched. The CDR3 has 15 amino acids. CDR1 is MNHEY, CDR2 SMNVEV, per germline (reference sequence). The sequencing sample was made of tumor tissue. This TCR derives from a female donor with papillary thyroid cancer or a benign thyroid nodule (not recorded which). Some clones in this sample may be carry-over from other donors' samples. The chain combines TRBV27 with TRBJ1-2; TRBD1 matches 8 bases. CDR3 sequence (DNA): TGTGCCAGCAGTTTATCGCGACAGGGGAGGCGCGGCTACACCTTC. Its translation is CASSLSRQGRRGYTF.